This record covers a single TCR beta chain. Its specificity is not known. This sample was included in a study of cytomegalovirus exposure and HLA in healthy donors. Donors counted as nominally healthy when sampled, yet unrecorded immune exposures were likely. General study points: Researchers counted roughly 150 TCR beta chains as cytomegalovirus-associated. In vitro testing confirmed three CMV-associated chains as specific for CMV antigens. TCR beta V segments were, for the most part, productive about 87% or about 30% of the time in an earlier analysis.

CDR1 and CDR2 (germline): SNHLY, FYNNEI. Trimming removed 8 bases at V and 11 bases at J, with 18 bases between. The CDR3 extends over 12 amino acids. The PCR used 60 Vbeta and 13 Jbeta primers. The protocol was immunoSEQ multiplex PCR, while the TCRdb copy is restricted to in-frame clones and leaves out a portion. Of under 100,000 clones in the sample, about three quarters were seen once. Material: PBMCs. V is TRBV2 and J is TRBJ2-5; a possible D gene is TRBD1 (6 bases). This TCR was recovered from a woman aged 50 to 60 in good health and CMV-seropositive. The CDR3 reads CASDWGPGEQYF. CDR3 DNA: TGTGCCAGCGACTGGGGGCCGGGTGAGCAGTACTTC.